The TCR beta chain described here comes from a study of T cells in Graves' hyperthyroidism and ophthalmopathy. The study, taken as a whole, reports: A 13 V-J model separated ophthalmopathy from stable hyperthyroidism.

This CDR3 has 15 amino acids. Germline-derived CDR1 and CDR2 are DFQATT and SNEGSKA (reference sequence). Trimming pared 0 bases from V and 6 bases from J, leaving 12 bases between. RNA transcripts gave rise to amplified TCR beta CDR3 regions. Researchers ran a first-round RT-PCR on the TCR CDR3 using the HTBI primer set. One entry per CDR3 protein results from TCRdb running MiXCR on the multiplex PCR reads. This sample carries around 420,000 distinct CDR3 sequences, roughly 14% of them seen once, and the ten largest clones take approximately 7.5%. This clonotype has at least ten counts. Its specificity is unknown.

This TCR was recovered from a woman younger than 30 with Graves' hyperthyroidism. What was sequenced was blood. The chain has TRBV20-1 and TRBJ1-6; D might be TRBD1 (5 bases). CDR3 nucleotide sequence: TGCAGTGCTAGAGATCAAGGACACCTTAATTCACCCCTCCACTTT. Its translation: CSARDQGHLNSPLHF.